The 2 T cell receptor beta chains given below trace back to one sample, sequenced in a study of T cells expressing NK-cell markers. TCRdb reprocessed the 5' RACE reads and keeps a single row for each CDR3 protein, giving no DNA. Recorded for this sample: about 180,000 distinct CDR3 sequences. What was sequenced was blood T cells: a sorted CD56 or NKG2C T cell subset, CD4+ or CD8+ T cells, or bulk PBMC T cells (not recorded which). Every receptor here comes from a woman aged 18-69 years in good health.

The chain employs TRBV5-1 and TRBJ1-1; TCRdb outputs TRBD1, but without DNA this stays unchecked. This CDR3 is built from 15 residues. Germline V gene sequence: CDR1 SGHRS, CDR2 YFSETQ. CDR3 protein: CASSPGHAMNTEAFF. Filled out from reference TRBV5-1 and TRBJ1-1, the complete variable domain reads KAGVTQTPRYLIKTRGQQVTLSCSPISGHRSVSWYQQTPGQGLQFLFEYFSETQRNKGNFPGRFSGRQFSNSRSEMNVSTLELGDSALYLCASSPGHAMNTEAFFGQGTRLTVV.

The V call is TRBV7-3, the J call TRBJ2-1; TCRdb designates TRBD2, a call that cannot be tested without DNA. This CDR3 has 15 amino acids. Germline V gene data show CDR1 as SGHTA and CDR2 as FQGTGA. CDR3 region: CASSLTLAGLNEQFF. Together with reference TRBV7-3 and TRBJ2-1, the CDR3 gives the full variable domain: GAGVSQTPSNKVTEKGKYVELRCDPISGHTALYWYRQSLGQGPEFLIYFQGTGAADDSGLPNDRFFAVRPEGSVSTLKIQRTERGDSAVYLCASSLTLAGLNEQFFGPGTRLTVL.